The clone carrying this T cell receptor beta chain was detected ten times or more. What it binds is not known. The data are from a study of CD8+CD57+ T cells in acquired aplastic anemia. Across the study: The sorted CD4+ and CD8+ cells yielded an average around 3.4 ug of DNA. General study findings and limits: Roughly 31 CD8+ CDR3 sequences were shared between patients and controls.

An expansion of CD8+CD57+ cells by flow cytometry had been shown in patients chosen for sequencing. The CDR3 consists of 15 residues. The ends were cut back, 3 bases at V and 4 bases at J, with 16 bases in the middle. Looked up from germline, CDR1 is SGHDN and CDR2 is FVKESK. CDR3 and TCR beta VDJ profiling relied on genomic DNA as the template. TCRdb processed the reads anew with MiXCR; each CDR3 protein has one entry. Found here are about 250,000 distinct CDR3 sequences, approximately 45% of them singletons; the top ten hold about 8.3%. The TCR sequence derives from a human donor with aplastic anemia. The chain couples TRBV14 to TRBJ2-7, with a possible D match to TRBD2 (7 bases). Sequenced sample: sorted CD4+, CD8+, or CD8+CD57+ T cells (not recorded which) from PBMCs. CDR3 in DNA: TGTGCCAGCAGCCATCCAATAGGGGGGGTTTACGAGCAGTACTTC. The encoded protein is CASSHPIGGVYEQYF.